What follows are 18 T cell receptor beta chains derived from one specimen sequenced in a study of CD8 T cells in ankylosing spondylitis. Study-wide findings and caveats: Characteristic, it appeared, of ankylosing spondylitis blood was a TCR beta motif of eight or nine highly homologous variants.

No antigen is known for these receptors. TCRdb reprocessed the 5' RACE reads with MiXCR, giving one entry per CDR3 protein. The table has around 890,000 distinct CDR3 sequences, approximately 12% seen once. Material for sequencing was blood, either unsorted or a sorted T cell fraction (not recorded which). The receptors were gathered from a male donor with ankylosing spondylitis.

This clonotype was picked up a small number of times. The chain has TRBV20-1 and TRBJ1-2; D remains unclear. V dropped 1 base and J dropped 1 base, with 7 bases sitting between them. The CDR3 runs to 13 residues. CDR1 is DFQATT and CDR2 is SNEGSKA in the germline V gene (reference sequence). The CDR3 nucleotides read TGCAGTGCTAGAGTCATCCTTAACTATGGCTACACCTTC. Translation gives CSARVILNYGYTF.

This clonotype was seen more than once but under ten times. The chain combines TRBV5-1 with TRBJ1-5; tentative D call: TRBD1 (5 bases). The CDR3 extends over 15 amino acids. Germline V gene lookup returns CDR1 SGHRS and CDR2 YFSETQ. Trimming pared 4 bases from V and 2 bases from J, leaving 13 bases between. CDR3 DNA: TGCGCCAGCAGCCCGGGGGTCCTTGGCAATCAGCCCCAGCATTTT. Residues: CASSPGVLGNQPQHF.

This clonotype was detected only a few times. The gene calls are TRBV20-1 and TRBJ2-3, with 14 bases matching TRBD2. Germline V lookup: CDR1 DFQATT, CDR2 SNEGSKA (reference sequence). With 0 bases clipped from V and 5 bases from J, the junction kept 4 bases outside the gene matches. This CDR3 is 16 amino acids long. In nucleotides, the CDR3 is TGCAGTGCTAGAGAAGGGACTAGCGGGAGAGGAGATACGCAGTATTTT. This sequence encodes CSAREGTSGRGDTQYF.

This clonotype was detected only a few times. The genes are TRBV7-9 and TRBJ2-4, with 10 bases aligning to TRBD1. The CDR3 is 13 amino acids. Germline trimming cut 4 bases from V and 6 bases from J; bases unmatched to any gene: 0. The germline CDR1 and CDR2 sequences are SEHNR and FQNEAQ (reference sequence). CDR3 in amino acids: CASSWDRGNIQYF. Written as DNA, the CDR3 is TGTGCCAGCAGCTGGGACAGGGGAAACATTCAGTACTTC.

The V gene is TRBV20-1, the J gene TRBJ2-5; D is undetermined. Germline V gives CDR1 DFQATT, CDR2 SNEGSKA (reference sequence). The V end was cut by 3 bases, the J end by 1 base, with 9 bases between. This CDR3 contains 13 residues. CDR3 sequence reads: CSASRSFQETQYF. In nucleotides, the CDR3 is TGCAGTGCTAGTCGGTCGTTCCAAGAGACCCAGTACTTC.

This clonotype turned up a few times. The chain combines TRBV7-2 with TRBJ2-5; D not resolved. Germline values: CDR1 SGHTA, CDR2 FQGNSA. The length of the CDR3 is 16 residues. V gave up 0 bases and J gave up 5 bases, with 16 bases separating them. CDR3 in amino acids: CASSLAVGLVFETQYF. Here the CDR3 DNA reads TGTGCCAGCAGCTTAGCGGTGGGCTTAGTGTTCGAGACCCAGTACTTC.

The chain has TRBV27 and TRBJ1-6; D may be TRBD1 (5 bases). V was cut by 7 bases and J by 4 bases, with 11 bases left in between. The CDR3 has 14 residues. Germline CDR1 is MNHEY and CDR2 is SMNVEV (reference sequence). The CDR3 region is CASMEGFYNSPLHF. In nucleotides, the CDR3 is TGTGCCAGCATGGAGGGGTTTTATAATTCACCCCTCCACTTT.

CDR3 DNA sequence: TGCGCCAGCAGCCAAGGTGTGGGTGGCAACAATCAGCCCCAGCATTTT. Translation gives CASSQGVGGNNQPQHF. The chain recombines TRBV4-3 with TRBJ1-5; D gene ambiguous. The CDR3 contains 16 residues. The germline CDR1 and CDR2 sequences are LGHNA and YSLEER. The ends were cut back, 1 base at V and 3 bases at J, with 13 bases in the middle.

This clonotype was seen ten or more times. V usage is TRBV20-1 and J usage is TRBJ1-2; 7 bases are a match to TRBD1. CDR1 is DFQATT, CDR2 SNEGSKA, per germline (reference sequence). The V and J ends lost 5 bases and 5 bases, in that order; junction bases with no gene match: 5. The CDR3 spans 12 residues. In nucleotides, the CDR3 is TGCAGTGCTGACAGGGCCCCTTATGGCTACACCTTC. Protein: CSADRAPYGYTF.

The genes are TRBV6-2 or TRBV6-3 and TRBJ2-2; D uncertain. CDR1 and CDR2 from the germline V gene are MNHEY and SVGEGT. The length of the CDR3 is 14 residues. Trimming took off 5 bases at V and 4 bases at J, with 11 bases between the two ends. As DNA, the CDR3 is TGTGCCAGCAGTCCCAGGATGCCCACCGGGGAGCTGTTTTTT. This encodes CASSPRMPTGELFF.

The chain employs TRBV6-1 and TRBJ1-2, with TRBD1 identical over 11 bases. There are 14 residues in the CDR3. After removal of 6 bases from V and 6 bases from J, the junction contained 6 bases not matched to a gene. Germline V gives CDR1 MNHNS, CDR2 SASEGT. The CDR3 nucleotides read TGTGCCAGCAGGAGACCGGGACAGGGGGATGGCTACACCTTC. Encoded protein: CASRRPGQGDGYTF.

This clonotype was detected only a few times. The rearrangement links TRBV11-1 to TRBJ1-1; possible D gene TRBD1, 5 bases. Germline CDR1 reads SGHAT; CDR2 reads FQDESV (reference sequence). V gave up 8 bases and J gave up 0 bases, with 13 bases separating them. This CDR3 is built from 14 residues. The CDR3 loop reads CASEGTDLNTEAFF. DNA of the CDR3: TGTGCCAGCGAGGGGACGGACCTGAACACTGAAGCTTTCTTT.

This clonotype was detected a few times. The chain employs TRBV20-1 and TRBJ1-4, with D possibly being TRBD1 (6 bases). Germline V gene sequence: CDR1 DFQATT, CDR2 SNEGSKA (reference sequence). Trimming took 6 bases from V and 8 from J, leaving 16 bases between them. The CDR3 length is 13 residues. The CDR3 sequence is CSAPGDFGEKLFF. In DNA form, the CDR3 reads TGCAGTGCCCCAGGGGATTTTGGAGAAAAACTGTTTTTT.

The sample holds many counts of this clonotype. The chain recombines TRBV7-2 with TRBJ1-1; no clear D gene. CDR1 SGHTA and CDR2 FQGNSA come from the germline V gene. Trimming shortened V by 4 bases and J by 0 bases, and 9 bases separated the two germline ends. The CDR3 loop spans 14 amino acids. This CDR3 is CASSYTGLNTEAFF. The CDR3 DNA sequence: TGTGCCAGCAGCTACACCGGGCTGAACACTGAAGCTTTCTTT.

The genes are TRBV7-8 and TRBJ2-5; D might be TRBD1 or TRBD2, each matching 5 bases. The germline gives CDR1 SGHVS, CDR2 FQNEAQ. The CDR3 has 13 amino acids. Trimming left V 9 bases short and J 5 bases short, with 16 bases between. CDR3 region: CASTWGRRETQYF. In nucleotides, the CDR3 is TGTGCCAGTACGTGGGGACGCAGGGAGACCCAGTACTTC.

This clonotype has more than one count but fewer than ten. This chain links TRBV20-1 with TRBJ2-3; the match to TRBD1 covers 9 bases. Germline V lookup: CDR1 DFQATT, CDR2 SNEGSKA (reference sequence). Trimming took 2 bases from V and 4 from J; bases not matched to a gene: 13. The CDR3 sequence is 17 residues long. The CDR3: CSARLTRGTGSPDTQYF. In DNA, the CDR3 is TGCAGTGCTAGACTTACAAGAGGGACAGGGAGCCCAGATACGCAGTATTTT.

This clonotype occurred many times. The rearrangement links TRBV5-1 to TRBJ2-7; D unclear. Germline assignment: CDR1 SGHRS and CDR2 YFSETQ. Trimming left V 3 bases short and J 1 base short, with 8 bases between. The CDR3 has 13 residues. The CDR3 region has the DNA TGCGCCAGCAGCTCGGGCAGTTCCTACGAGCAGTACTTC. Translation: CASSSGSSYEQYF.

This clonotype occurred a few times. This CDR3 reads CASRNPGQTYEQYF. For the CDR3, the DNA is TGTGCCAGCAGAAATCCGGGACAGACCTACGAGCAGTACTTC. V usage is TRBV6-1 and J usage is TRBJ2-7; TRBD1 matches 7 bases. The CDR3 has 14 residues. Trimming took 6 bases from V and 2 from J; bases not matched to a gene: 7. Per germline, CDR1 MNHNS and CDR2 SASEGT.